This T cell receptor beta chain was sequenced during a study of OX40 agonist ivuxolimab in advanced cancers. Study-level information: With a range of roughly 20 to 85, age averaged approximately 64 years, and more than 75% were male. A partial response was reached by three patients: one with hepatocellular carcinoma and two with cutaneous melanoma.

Findings and limits, study-wide: Low normalized T-cell clonal expansion was also seen in some nonresponders.

Profiling relied on immunoSEQ multiplex PCR, and the TCRdb table lists in-frame clones only, not all of them. The data contain under 100,000 clones, 70% to 90% of them seen just once; the ten biggest clones take up 0.6% to 0.9%. On this clone itself: The antigen is not known.

Germline CDR1 is MDHEN and CDR2 is SYDVKM. V was cut by 5 bases and J by 1 base, with 11 bases left in between. This CDR3 has 14 residues. This specimen consisted of CD4+ or CD8+ T cells sorted from blood, obtained in a trial of the OX40 agonist ivuxolimab. The gene calls are TRBV28 and TRBJ1-1; perhaps TRBD1 as D (6 bases). This clonotype was sampled from an adult with an advanced solid tumor such as melanoma, head and neck, liver or kidney cancer. The DNA for the CDR3 is TGTGCCAGCAGTCTAGGGACACCGAACACTGAAGCTTTCTTT. Protein product: CASSLGTPNTEAFF.